This T cell receptor beta chain was sequenced during a study of regulatory dendritic cells for organ transplantation. Across the study: Regulatory dendritic cells came from monocytes given vitamin D3 and IL-10.

Allogeneic regulatory or mature dendritic cells were co-cultured for 5 days with CFSE-labeled sorted T cells at 1:10. Trimming at V came to 5 bases and at J to 6 bases, leaving 8 bases not matched to a gene. Germline CDR1 is MNHNY and CDR2 is SVGAGI (reference sequence). The CDR3 has 15 amino acids. About this clone itself: The antigen remains undetermined.

Findings and caveats of the study: Naive T cells showed high diversity, memory cells less, memory CD8+ least.

Generated by immunoSEQ multiplex PCR, the TCRdb table keeps only in-frame clones and is missing some. The profile shows around 19,000 clones, around 85% of them singletons. The sample consisted of memory CD4+ T cells from blood cultured with regulatory dendritic cells. Subset of the sample: CD45RO+ memory T cells. V gene TRBV6-6 combines with J gene TRBJ2-7; 12 bases match TRBD1. The TCR originated in a human donor in good health. CDR3 coding DNA: TGTGCCAGCAGTGCTCGCGGGACAGGGGGCGGCGAGCAGTACTTC. Translated, it gives CASSARGTGGGEQYF.